This T cell receptor beta chain is drawn from a study of control samples from healthy donors and cancer patients. Clones were read by immunoSEQ multiplex PCR, and TCRdb kept only the in-frame ones, dropping some. This sample has some 94,000 clones, with about 88% found just once. Germline V gene lookup returns CDR1 LGHNA and CDR2 YSLEER. Trimming took 3 bases from V and 7 from J, leaving 12 bases between them. The CDR3 covers 13 residues. The chain has TRBV4-3 and TRBJ1-2; D ambiguous. Sequenced material: blood. The sequence derives from a woman aged 45 to 65 in good health. The CDR3 nucleotides are TGCGCCAGCAGCCAGAGTACATACGGTGGCTACACCTTC. Its translation: CASSQSTYGGYTF.